These 5 T cell receptor beta chains came from one sample sequenced in a study of cytomegalovirus exposure and HLA in healthy donors. The PCR had 60 Vbeta and 13 Jbeta primers. TCRdb's copy holds only in-frame clones and misses some; the assay was immunoSEQ multiplex PCR. Its listing shows 100,000 to 150,000 clones. Sample: PBMCs. The receptors here all came from a man aged 35-49 years in good health and CMV-seronegative.

This chain links TRBV28 with TRBJ2-5; 10 bases are a match to TRBD2. The end of the DNA fits TRBJ2-7 better, so the J call may be wrong. CDR1 is MDHEN, CDR2 SYDVKM, per germline. The CDR3 consists of 14 residues. The CDR3 DNA sequence: TGTGCCAGCGAGCGGGAGGGCCGGTTCTACGAGCAGTACTTC. Residues: CASEREGRFYEQYF.

This chain uses TRBV30 with TRBJ2-2, with 8 bases aligning to TRBD1. Trimming removed 3 bases from V and 9 bases from J; junction bases left unmatched: 9. The germline CDR1 and CDR2 sequences are GTSNPN and SVGIG (reference sequence). This CDR3 region has 14 residues. The CDR3 region is CAWRPGQGGWELFF. CDR3 in DNA: TGTGCCTGGAGGCCCGGACAGGGCGGTTGGGAGCTGTTTTTT.

V is TRBV5-1 and J is TRBJ2-7, with TRBD1 matching 9 bases. V was clipped by 0 bases and J by 6 bases; unmatched bases: 4. Germline V gene sequence: CDR1 SGHRS, CDR2 YFSETQ. CDR3 length: 14 amino acids. CDR3 amino acids: CASSLGDRAFEQYF. CDR3 DNA sequence: TGCGCCAGCAGCTTGGGGGACAGGGCCTTCGAGCAGTACTTC.

V gene TRBV7-9 combines with J gene TRBJ1-1, with D possibly matching TRBD1 (6 bases). The V end was cut by 2 bases, the J end by 0 bases, with 16 bases between. This CDR3 region has 17 residues. In germline, CDR1 is SEHNR, CDR2 FQNEAQ (reference sequence). CDR3 coding DNA: TGTGCCAGCAGCTTAACCTGGGCAGGGGATATGAACACTGAAGCTTTCTTT. Protein: CASSLTWAGDMNTEAFF. Supplemented by reference TRBV7-9 and TRBJ1-1, the full variable domain reads DTGVSQNPRHKITKRGQNVTFRCDPISEHNRLYWYRQTLGQGPEFLTYFQNEAQLEKSRLLSDRFSAERPKGSFSTLEIQRTEQGDSAMYLCASSLTWAGDMNTEAFFGQGTRLTVV.

The chain combines TRBV7-6 with TRBJ1-1; D may be TRBD1 (5 bases). The CDR3 is 15 residues long. Trimming took off 4 bases at V and 3 bases at J, with 15 bases between the two ends. CDR1 SGHVS and CDR2 FNYEAQ come from the germline V gene. The CDR3 DNA follows: TGTGCCAGCAGCTCGCAGGGCCTCCGGGACACTGAAGCTTTCTTT. Translation: CASSSQGLRDTEAFF. Complete variable domain (other parts from reference TRBV7-6 and TRBJ1-1): GAGVSQSPRYKVTKRGQDVALRCDPISGHVSLYWYRQALGQGPEFLTYFNYEAQQDKSGLPNDRFSAERPEGSISTLTIQRTEQRDSAMYRCASSSQGLRDTEAFFGQGTRLTVV.